This T cell receptor beta chain was captured by sequencing in a study of shared clonotypes between healthy human individuals. Points from the study as a whole: Clonotype sharing across donors was expected to vary with sequencing depth.

Remarks on this clone: Its antigen is not identified.

Terminally differentiated effector memory CD45RA+ cells were left out of the naive CD8 fraction, which was CD45RO-negative and positively selected for CCR7. The V gene's germline CDR1 is SEHNR and CDR2 FQNEAQ (reference sequence). The CDR3 extends over 19 amino acids. The J segment lost 2 bases and the V segment lost 5 bases, leaving 15 bases of the junction unmatched. TCRdb keeps only in-frame clones here, not all; method: immunoSEQ multiplex PCR. The sample lists almost 700,000 clones, approximately 90% occurring once. V and J are TRBV7-9 and TRBJ2-5; 12 bases fit TRBD2. This clonotype was obtained from a man aged 30-40 years in good health. The specimen sequenced was naive CD8+ T cells sorted from blood. In DNA form, the CDR3 reads TGTGCCAGCAGCCCTAGCTACCCAGGGACTAGCGGGCTTCAAGAGACCCAGTACTTC. Protein: CASSPSYPGTSGLQETQYF.